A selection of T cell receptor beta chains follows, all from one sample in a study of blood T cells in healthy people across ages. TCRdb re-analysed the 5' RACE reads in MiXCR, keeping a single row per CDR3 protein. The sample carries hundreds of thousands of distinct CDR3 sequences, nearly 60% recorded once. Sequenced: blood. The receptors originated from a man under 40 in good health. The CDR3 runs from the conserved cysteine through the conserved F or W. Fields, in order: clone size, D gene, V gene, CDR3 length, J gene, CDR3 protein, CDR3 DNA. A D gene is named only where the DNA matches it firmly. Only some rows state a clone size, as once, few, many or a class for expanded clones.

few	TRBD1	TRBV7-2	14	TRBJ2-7	CASSSPGQAYEQYF	TGTGCCAGCAGTTCACCGGGACAGGCCTACGAGCAGTACTTC
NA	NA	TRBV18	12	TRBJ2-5	CASTSRQETQYF	TGTGCCAGCACCTCGCGGCAAGAGACCCAGTACTTC
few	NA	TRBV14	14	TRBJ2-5	CASSVGSYQETQYF	TGTGCCAGCAGCGTCGGATCCTACCAAGAGACCCAGTACTTC
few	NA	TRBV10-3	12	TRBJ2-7	CAISELLYEQYF	TGTGCCATCAGTGAGTTGCTCTACGAGCAGTACTTC
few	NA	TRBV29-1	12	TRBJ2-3	CSVWGSTDTQYF	TGCAGCGTTTGGGGGAGCACAGATACGCAGTATTTT
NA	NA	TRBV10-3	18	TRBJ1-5	CAISDPQRVEDSNQPQHF	TGTGCCATCAGTGATCCTCAAAGGGTCGAAGATAGCAATCAGCCCCAGCATTTT
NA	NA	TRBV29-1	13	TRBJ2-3	CSVAAGSTDTQYF	TGCAGCGTTGCTGCGGGATCCACAGATACGCAGTATTTT
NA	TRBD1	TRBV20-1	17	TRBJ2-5	CSTSRDGDRALIETQYF	TGCAGTACTAGTAGGGACGGGGACAGGGCGCTGATCGAGACCCAGTACTTC
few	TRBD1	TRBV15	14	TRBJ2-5	CATSRGQGKETQYF	TGTGCCACCAGCCGCGGACAGGGCAAAGAGACCCAGTACTTC
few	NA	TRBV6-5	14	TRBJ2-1	CASTQPQGNNEQFF	TGTGCCAGCACCCAACCGCAGGGTAACAATGAGCAGTTCTTC
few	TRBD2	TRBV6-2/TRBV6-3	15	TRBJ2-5	CASSHWTSGEETQYF	TGTGCCAGCAGCCACTGGACTAGCGGGGAAGAGACCCAGTACTTC
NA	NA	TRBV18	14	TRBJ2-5	CASSRTNLQETQYF	TGTGCCAGCTCACGGACCAACCTGCAAGAGACCCAGTACTTC
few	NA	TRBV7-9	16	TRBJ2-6	CASSPLGPTGANVLTF	TGTGCCAGCAGCCCCCTAGGGCCCACTGGGGCCAACGTCCTGACTTTC
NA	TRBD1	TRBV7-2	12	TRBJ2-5	CASSPGQGTQYF	TGTGCCAGCAGCCCTGGACAGGGGACCCAGTACTTC
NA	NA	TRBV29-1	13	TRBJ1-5	CSARRGENQPQHF	TGCAGCGCCCGGAGAGGTGAAAATCAGCCCCAGCATTTT
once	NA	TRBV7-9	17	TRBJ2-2	CASSLGGRSSNTGELFF	TGTGCCAGCAGCTTAGGGGGAAGGAGTTCGAACACCGGGGAGCTGTTTTTT
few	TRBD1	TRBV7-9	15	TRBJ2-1	CASSSGTGSYNEQFF	TGTGCCAGCAGCTCCGGGACAGGGTCTTACAATGAGCAGTTCTTC
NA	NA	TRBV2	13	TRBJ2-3	CTTRLGATDTQYF	TGTACCACTAGGCTGGGGGCCACAGATACGCAGTATTTT
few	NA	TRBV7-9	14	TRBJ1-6	CASSGTIRRAPLHF	TGTGCCAGCAGCGGCACCATTCGTCGAGCACCCCTCCACTTT
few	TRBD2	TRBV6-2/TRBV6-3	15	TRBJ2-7	CASSYGLGTNYEQYF	TGTGCCAGCAGTTACGGCCTGGGGACTAACTACGAGCAGTACTTC
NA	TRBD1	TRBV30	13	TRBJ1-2	CAWSGTGGNGYTF	TGTGCCTGGAGCGGGACAGGGGGAAATGGCTACACCTTC
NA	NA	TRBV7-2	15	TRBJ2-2	CASSIARSNTGELFF	TGTGCCAGCTCTATAGCCCGCTCTAACACCGGGGAGCTGTTTTTT
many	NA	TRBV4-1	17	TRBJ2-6	CASSQVRESSGANVLTF	TGCGCCAGCAGCCAAGTTCGGGAATCGTCCGGGGCCAACGTCCTGACTTTC
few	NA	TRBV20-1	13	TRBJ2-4	CSARAGGWDIQYF	TGCAGTGCTAGAGCCGGGGGCTGGGACATTCAGTACTTC
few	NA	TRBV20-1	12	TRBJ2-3	CSARGSGDTQYF	TGCAGTGCCCGAGGGTCGGGGGATACGCAGTATTTT
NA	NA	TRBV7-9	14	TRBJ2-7	CASSLRDSPYEQYF	TGTGCCAGCAGCTTACGGGACTCACCCTACGAGCAGTACTTC
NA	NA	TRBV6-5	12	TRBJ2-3	CASGEVGDTQYF	TGTGCCAGCGGGGAGGTGGGGGATACGCAGTATTTT
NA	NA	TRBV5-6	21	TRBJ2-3	CASSFLAGQGDSLSNTDTQYF	TGTGCCAGCAGCTTCCTCGCGGGGCAGGGTGACTCTCTAAGCAACACAGATACGCAGTATTTT
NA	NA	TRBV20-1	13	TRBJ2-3	CSASAESTDTQYF	TGCAGTGCTAGTGCGGAGAGCACAGATACGCAGTATTTT
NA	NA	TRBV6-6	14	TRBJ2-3	CASSYTGSVRTWYF	TGTGCCAGCAGTTACACTGGCTCCGTTAGAACGTGGTATTTT
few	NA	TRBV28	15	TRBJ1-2	CASSWFLQVAYGYTF	TGTGCCAGCAGTTGGTTCCTACAGGTTGCCTATGGCTACACCTTC
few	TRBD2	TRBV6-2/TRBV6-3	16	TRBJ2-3	CASSLTSGRAIDTQYF	TGTGCCAGCAGCCTCACTAGCGGGAGAGCTATAGATACGCAGTATTTT
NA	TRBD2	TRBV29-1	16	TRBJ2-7	CSVEGLAGGGSYEQYF	TGCAGCGTTGAAGGACTAGCGGGAGGTGGATCCTACGAGCAGTACTTC
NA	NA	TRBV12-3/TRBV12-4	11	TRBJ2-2	CASTIGGELFF	TGTGCCAGCACGATCGGTGGGGAGCTGTTTTTT
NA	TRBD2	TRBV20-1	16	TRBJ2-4	CSARGTSGRYYNEQYF	TGCAGTGCGCGAGGGACTAGCGGGAGATATTACAATGAGCAGTACTTC
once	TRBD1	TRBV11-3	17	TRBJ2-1	CASSHARDSYYPNEQFF	TGTGCCAGCAGCCACGCCCGGGACAGCTACTATCCCAATGAGCAGTTCTTC